This TCR beta chain was identified during a study of tissue T cells after allogeneic stem cell transplantation. In the study overall: Pathologist review favored tissue samples showing histologically apparent lymphocytes.

Study observations and caveats: The patient cohort was small and clinically heterogeneous, with limited sampling depth.

Survey-depth TCRbeta CDR3 sequencing reported V/J genes and productive frequencies. Generated by immunoSEQ multiplex PCR, the TCRdb table keeps only in-frame clones and is missing some. The sample holds 1,500 to 2,000 clones, 68% seen once. Comment on this clone: Its antigen is unknown.

Germline V lookup: CDR1 SGDLS, CDR2 YYNGEE. V trimming: 4 bases; J trimming: 10 bases; junction bases outside the gene matches: 15. This CDR3 has 15 amino acids. The sequence was obtained from a female donor older than 55 with lung cancer. The sample was tissue from the stomach, taken at autopsy. The chain couples TRBV9 to TRBJ1-2, with 8 bases identical to TRBD1. The CDR3 here is CASSPSATGAITYTF. The CDR3 DNA reads TGTGCCAGCAGCCCCTCGGCGACAGGGGCGATCACCTACACCTTC.